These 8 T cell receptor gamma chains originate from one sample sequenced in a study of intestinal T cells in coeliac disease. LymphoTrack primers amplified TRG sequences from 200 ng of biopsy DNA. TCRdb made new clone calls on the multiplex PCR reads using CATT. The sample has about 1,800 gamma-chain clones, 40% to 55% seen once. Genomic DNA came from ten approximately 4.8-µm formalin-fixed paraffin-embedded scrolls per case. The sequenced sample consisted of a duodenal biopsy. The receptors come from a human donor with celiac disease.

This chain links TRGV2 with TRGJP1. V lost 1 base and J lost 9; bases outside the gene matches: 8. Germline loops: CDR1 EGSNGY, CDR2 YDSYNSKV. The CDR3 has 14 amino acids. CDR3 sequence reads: CATWDGYHCWFKIF. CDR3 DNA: TGTGCCACCTGGGACGGCTACCACTGTTGGTTCAAGATATTT.

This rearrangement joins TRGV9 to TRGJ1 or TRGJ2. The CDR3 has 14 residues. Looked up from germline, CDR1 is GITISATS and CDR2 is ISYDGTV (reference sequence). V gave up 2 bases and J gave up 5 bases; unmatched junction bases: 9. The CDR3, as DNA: TGTGCCTTGTGGGAGGCATCTGAAGATTATAAGAAACTCTTT. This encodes CALWEASEDYKKLF.

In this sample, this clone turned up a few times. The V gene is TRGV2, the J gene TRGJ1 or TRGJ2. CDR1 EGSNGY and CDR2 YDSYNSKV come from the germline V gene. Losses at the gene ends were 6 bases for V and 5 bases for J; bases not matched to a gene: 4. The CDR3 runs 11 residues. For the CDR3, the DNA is TGTGCCACCTGGTTGGATTATAAGAAACTCTTT. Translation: CATWLDYKKLF.

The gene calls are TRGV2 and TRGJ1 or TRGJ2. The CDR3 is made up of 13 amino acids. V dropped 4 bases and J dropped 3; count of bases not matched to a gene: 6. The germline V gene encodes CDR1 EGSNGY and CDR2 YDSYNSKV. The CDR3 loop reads CATWEKIYYKKLF. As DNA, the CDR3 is TGTGCCACCTGGGAAAAGATTTATTATAAGAAACTCTTT.

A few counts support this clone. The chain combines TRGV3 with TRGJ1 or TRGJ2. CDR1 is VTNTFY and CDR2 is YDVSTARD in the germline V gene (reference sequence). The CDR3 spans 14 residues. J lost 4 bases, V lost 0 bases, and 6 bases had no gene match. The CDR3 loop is CATWDRQSYYKKLF. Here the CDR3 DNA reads TGTGCCACCTGGGACAGGCAGTCCTATTATAAGAAACTCTTT.

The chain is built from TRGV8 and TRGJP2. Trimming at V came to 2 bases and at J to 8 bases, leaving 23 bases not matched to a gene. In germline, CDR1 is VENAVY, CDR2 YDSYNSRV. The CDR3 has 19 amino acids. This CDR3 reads CATWDIGGDTPVVDWIKTF. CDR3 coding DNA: TGTGCCACCTGGGATATCGGGGGGGATACCCCCGTAGTGGATTGGATCAAGACGTTT.

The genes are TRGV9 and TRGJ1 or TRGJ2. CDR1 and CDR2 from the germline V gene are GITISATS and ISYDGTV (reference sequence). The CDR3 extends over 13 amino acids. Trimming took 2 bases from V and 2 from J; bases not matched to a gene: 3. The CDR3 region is CALWEAHYYKKLF. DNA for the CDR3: TGTGCCTTGTGGGAGGCGCATTATTATAAGAAACTCTTT.

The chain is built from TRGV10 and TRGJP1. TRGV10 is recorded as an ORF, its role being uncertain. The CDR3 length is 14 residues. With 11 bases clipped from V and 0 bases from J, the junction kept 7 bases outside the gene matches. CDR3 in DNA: TGTGCTGCGCGAGAAAATACCACTGGTTGGTTCAAGATATTT. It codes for CAARENTTGWFKIF.